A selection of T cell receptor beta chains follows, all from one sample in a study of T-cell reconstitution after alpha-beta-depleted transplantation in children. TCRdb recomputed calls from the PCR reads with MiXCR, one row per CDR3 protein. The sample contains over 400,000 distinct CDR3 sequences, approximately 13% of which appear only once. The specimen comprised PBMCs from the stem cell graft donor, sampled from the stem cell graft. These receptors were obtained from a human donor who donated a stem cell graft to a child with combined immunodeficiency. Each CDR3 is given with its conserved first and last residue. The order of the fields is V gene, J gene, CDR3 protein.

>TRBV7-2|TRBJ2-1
CASSFPRSRGNEQFF
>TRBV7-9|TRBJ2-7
CASTSRAPIDMEYEQYF
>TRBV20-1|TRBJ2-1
CSASPWTGSSYNEQFF
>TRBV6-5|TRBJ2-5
CASSYGFPEYQETQYF
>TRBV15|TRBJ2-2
CATSSPDGTSGRTGELFF
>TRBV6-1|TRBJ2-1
CASSQADEQFF
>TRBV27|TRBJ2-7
CATSDRNSYEQYF
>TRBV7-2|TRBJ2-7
CASIPPGQGIYEQYF
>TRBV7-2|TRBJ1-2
CASSLHSRTDGYTF
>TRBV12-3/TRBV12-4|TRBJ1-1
CASSLWGAAEAFF
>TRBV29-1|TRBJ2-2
CSVWKAETNTGELFF
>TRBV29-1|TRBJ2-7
CSASGTSGNEQYF
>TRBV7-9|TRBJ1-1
CASSPPGRGNTEAFF
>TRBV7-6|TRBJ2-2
CASSLAEEGGTGELFF
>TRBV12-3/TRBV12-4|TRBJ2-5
CASSAPMQETQYF
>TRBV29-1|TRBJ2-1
CSVPSRLRAYNEQFF
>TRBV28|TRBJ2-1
CASYGLINEQFF
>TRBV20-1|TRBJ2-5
CSAQDRAKVTQYF
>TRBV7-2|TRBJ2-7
CASSLEGGPSSYEQYF
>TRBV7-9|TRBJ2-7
CASSLTGYGYEQYF
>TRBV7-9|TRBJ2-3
CASSSQGSYTQYF
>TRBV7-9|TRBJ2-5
CASSPRQGAWETQYF
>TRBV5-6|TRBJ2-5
CASSLLGTGDRETQYF
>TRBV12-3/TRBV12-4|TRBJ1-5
CASTNGGYSNQPQHF
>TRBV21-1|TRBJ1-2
CASSRSTVATGGYTF
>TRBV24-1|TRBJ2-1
CATAGMGDGQVDEQFF
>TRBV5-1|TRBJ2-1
CASSLLLAGGHNEQFF
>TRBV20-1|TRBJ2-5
CSAVLLTEKTQYF
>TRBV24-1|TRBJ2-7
CATSGRESYEQYF
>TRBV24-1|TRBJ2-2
CATSDVTGRIGGELFF
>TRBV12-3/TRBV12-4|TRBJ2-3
CASSSSGGAADTQYF
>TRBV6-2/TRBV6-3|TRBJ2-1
CASSYRDRAWNEQFF
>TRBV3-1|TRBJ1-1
CASSQGARNTEAFF
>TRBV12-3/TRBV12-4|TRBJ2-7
CASSFSALRDGEQYF
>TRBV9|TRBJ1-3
CASSAGVGRSGNTIYF
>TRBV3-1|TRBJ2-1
CASSQLKDRVLASYNEQFF
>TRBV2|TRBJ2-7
CASRSRALAGGGEQYF
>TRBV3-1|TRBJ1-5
CASSPRHVGGNQPQHF
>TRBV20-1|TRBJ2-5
CSASPGGDGETQYF
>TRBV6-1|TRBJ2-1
CASSAPGLAGYNEQFF
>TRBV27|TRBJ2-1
CASSSGGEPNEQFF
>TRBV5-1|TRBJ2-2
CASSAPGVGGNTGELFF
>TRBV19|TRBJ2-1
CASSLPGGGYNEQFF
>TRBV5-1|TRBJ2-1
CASSYAGGGYNEQFF
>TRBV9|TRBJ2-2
CASSPLAGSHGELFF
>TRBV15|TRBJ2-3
CATSNIDALRADTQYF
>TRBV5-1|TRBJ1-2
CASSLATGEYGYTF
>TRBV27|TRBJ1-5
CASGTGAILPQHF
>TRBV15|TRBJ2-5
CATSASQGTLLHQETQYF
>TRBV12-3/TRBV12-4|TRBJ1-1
CASSRGTGGWNTEAFF
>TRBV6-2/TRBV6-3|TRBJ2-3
CASSYRPGQGLTDTQYF
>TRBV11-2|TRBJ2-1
CASSLESLAGGPPSYNEQFF
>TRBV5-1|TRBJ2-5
CASSFGGVDGETQYF